The 11 T cell receptor beta chains presented below share a single source sample, sequenced in a study of cytomegalovirus exposure and HLA in healthy donors. 13 Jbeta primers and 60 Vbeta primers were used for the PCR. Some clones are missing from TCRdb's copy, which holds only in-frame ones; the method was immunoSEQ multiplex PCR. The table lists fewer than 200,000 clones, approximately 81% of them singletons. Sequenced: PBMCs. Receptors originate from a male donor in good health and CMV-seronegative.

This clone showed up just a few times. CDR3 residues: CASSTRQARDQPQHF. For the CDR3, the DNA is TGTGCCAGCAGCACGCGACAGGCGAGGGATCAGCCCCAGCATTTT. The gene calls are TRBV7-2 and TRBJ1-5; TRBD1 might be the D (6 bases). Germline V gene sequence: CDR1 SGHTA, CDR2 FQGNSA. The V end lost 5 bases, the J end lost 5 bases, and 16 bases lay between the germline ends. The length of the CDR3 is 15 residues.

This clone has a handful of counts. The chain couples TRBV10-2 to TRBJ2-1; 8 bases agree with TRBD2. Trimming cost V 3 bases and J 7 bases; bases outside gene matches: 2. This CDR3 region has 13 residues. From germline, CDR1 is WSHSY and CDR2 SAAADI. The CDR3 sequence is CASSEAGVNEQFF. In nucleotides, the CDR3 is TGCGCCAGCAGTGAAGCGGGGGTAAATGAGCAGTTCTTC.

The chain employs TRBV5-1 and TRBJ2-7; 9 bases align to TRBD1. The CDR3 loop spans 14 amino acids. The junction had 9 bases not matched to a gene; V was cut back by 7 bases and J by 4 bases. Germline assignment: CDR1 SGHRS and CDR2 YFSETQ. The CDR3 region has the DNA TGCGCCAGCCGCCCCGGACAGGGGAGTTACGAGCAGTACTTC. Amino acid sequence: CASRPGQGSYEQYF.

V gene TRBV5-4 combines with J gene TRBJ2-5; TRBD1 aligns across 7 bases. CDR1 and CDR2 (germline): SGHNT, YYREEE (reference sequence). With 4 bases clipped from V and 5 bases from J, the junction kept 14 bases outside the gene matches. CDR3 length: 16 amino acids. DNA of the CDR3: TGTGCCAGCAGCCAAAGACAGGGCTCAGTGGGGGAGACCCAGTACTTC. This encodes CASSQRQGSVGETQYF.

V usage is TRBV12-5 and J usage is TRBJ2-2; TRBD1 agrees at 8 bases. This CDR3 comprises 14 residues. With 6 bases clipped from V and 4 bases from J, the junction kept 4 bases outside the gene matches. Germline V lookup: CDR1 LGHNT, CDR2 FRNRAP. The CDR3 sequence is CASGRTGLTGELFF. CDR3 DNA sequence: TGTGCTAGTGGGCGGACAGGGCTCACCGGGGAGCTGTTTTTT.

The J gene is TRBJ1-6, the V gene TRBV5-8, with 7 bases matching TRBD1. The V gene's germline CDR1 is SGHTS and CDR2 YDEGEE. The CDR3 extends over 19 amino acids. V lost 3 bases, J lost 0 bases, and 12 bases stayed unmatched. The CDR3 spells CASSSDRASRSSYNSPLHF. The CDR3 bases are TGTGCCAGCAGCTCCGACAGGGCTAGCAGGAGCTCCTATAATTCACCCCTCCACTTT.

The chain has TRBV2 and TRBJ1-2; D ambiguous. Per the germline V gene, CDR1 is SNHLY and CDR2 is FYNNEI. The CDR3 is made up of 12 amino acids. V gave up 8 bases and J gave up 2 bases, with 9 bases separating them. In DNA, the CDR3 is TGTGCCAGCCCCCCAGTGAACTATGGCTACACCTTC. It yields the protein CASPPVNYGYTF.

V is TRBV15 and J is TRBJ1-6; D may be TRBD1 (5 bases). V lost 3 bases to trimming and J lost 5 bases, with 20 bases between them. Germline CDR1 and CDR2: LNHNV and YYDKDF (reference sequence). This CDR3 contains 18 residues. CDR3 bases: TGTGCCACCAGCAGTGTTAGATTAAGGACAACTCATAATTCACCCCTCCACTTT. Encoded protein: CATSSVRLRTTHNSPLHF.

This clone is a singleton in its sample. V and J are TRBV7-9 and TRBJ2-5, with 8 bases identical to TRBD1. TRBJ2-7 matches the DNA end more closely, so the J call is doubtful. CDR1 and CDR2 (germline): SEHNR, FQNEAQ (reference sequence). CDR3 length equals 16 residues. CDR3 protein: CASSPRGLPAGNEQYF. DNA of the CDR3: TGTGCCAGCAGCCCCAGGGGGCTGCCGGCCGGCAACGAGCAGTACTTC.

This sequence joins TRBV7-2 and TRBJ2-3, with D possibly TRBD2 on 6 matching bases. Trimming removed 3 bases at V and 0 bases at J, with 10 bases between. Per germline, CDR1 SGHTA and CDR2 FQGNSA. This CDR3 spans 15 amino acids. Here the CDR3 reads CASSFRGTSTDTQYF. CDR3 nucleotide sequence: TGTGCCAGCAGCTTCCGGGGGACGAGCACAGATACGCAGTATTTT. Using reference TRBV7-2 and TRBJ2-3 for the parts outside the CDR3, the full variable domain is GAGVSQSPSNKVTEKGKDVELRCDPISGHTALYWYRQSLGQGLEFLIYFQGNSAPDKSGLPSDRFSAERTGGSVSTLTIQRTQQEDSAVYLCASSFRGTSTDTQYFGPGTRLTVL.

The V call is TRBV19, the J call TRBJ2-7; 10 positions match TRBD1. In germline, CDR1 is LNHDA, CDR2 SQIVND (reference sequence). The CDR3 sequence is 15 residues long. V trimming: 3 bases; J trimming: 3 bases; junction bases outside the gene matches: 5. Written as DNA, the CDR3 is TGTGCCAGTAGTATCGGACAGGGGGTAATCTACGAGCAGTACTTC. This codes for CASSIGQGVIYEQYF.